The 21 T cell receptor beta chains below all came from one sample that was sequenced in a study of technical replicates of blood from several donors. Assay: immunoSEQ multiplex PCR; the TCRdb copy retains only in-frame clones and omits some. Among 60,000 or so clones, more than 75% were seen once, and the ten largest hold about 5%. The sample comprised PBMCs. These receptors all stem from a human donor in good health. Some clones in this sample may be carry-over from other donors' samples.

V gene TRBV4-2 combines with J gene TRBJ2-3; 12 bases align to TRBD2. This CDR3 comprises 18 residues. Trimming at V came to 0 bases and at J to 4 bases, leaving 8 bases not matched to a gene. The germline CDR1 and CDR2 sequences are LGHNA and YNFKEQ. The CDR3 DNA sequence: TGTGCCAGCAGCCAAGATATGACTAGCGGGAGTAGGGCAGATACGCAGTATTTT. This codes for CASSQDMTSGSRADTQYF.

The genes are TRBV9 and TRBJ2-6, with no clear D. V lost 0 bases and J 4 bases, leaving 11 bases between the germline ends. CDR1 and CDR2 (germline): SGDLS, YYNGEE. The CDR3 runs 16 residues. For the CDR3, the DNA is TGTGCCAGCAGCGTAGCGATGTCAGGAGGGGCCAACGTCCTGACTTTC. Its translation is CASSVAMSGGANVLTF.

This chain links TRBV7-2 with TRBJ1-1, with D tentatively TRBD1 (6 bases). CDR3 size: 15 residues. V lost 4 bases to trimming and J lost 0 bases, with 12 bases between them. From germline, CDR1 is SGHTA and CDR2 FQGNSA. This CDR3 is CASSSRDNMNTEAFF. CDR3 nucleotides: TGTGCCAGCAGCTCCCGGGACAACATGAACACTGAAGCTTTCTTT.

The gene calls are TRBV6-1 and TRBJ2-1; TRBD2 matches at 8 bases. V was pared by 2 bases and J by 4 bases, with 10 bases of the junction left unmatched. The CDR3 has 17 residues. Germline V CDR1 and CDR2: MNHNS, SASEGT. CDR3 sequence (DNA): TGTGCCAGCAGTGAAACCCCCCTATCGGGGGGGTACAATGAGCAGTTCTTC. It translates to CASSETPLSGGYNEQFF.

The chain joins TRBV30 to TRBJ2-7; 10 bases are a match to TRBD2. The germline CDR1 and CDR2 sequences are GTSNPN and SVGIG (reference sequence). The CDR3 length is 14 residues. The V and J ends lost 4 bases and 5 bases, in that order; junction bases with no gene match: 8. The CDR3 region has the DNA TGTGCCTGGAATCCCGGACTAGCGGTCCACGAGCAGTACTTC. Amino acids: CAWNPGLAVHEQYF.

The chain has TRBV7-9 and TRBJ1-4; D is possibly TRBD1 (5 bases). The germline gives CDR1 SEHNR, CDR2 FQNEAQ (reference sequence). Between the trimmed V and J ends, which lost 1 base and 2 bases, there was a span of 11 bases. The length of the CDR3 is 16 residues. In DNA, the CDR3 is TGTGCCAGCAGCTTAGGGTACCGGGGGACTAATGAAAAACTGTTTTTT. Translated: CASSLGYRGTNEKLFF.

The CDR3 sequence is CAGRSYNEQFF. The CDR3 DNA sequence: TGTGCCGGCCGCTCCTACAATGAGCAGTTCTTC. This sequence joins TRBV30 and TRBJ2-1; D ambiguous. Trimming left V 8 bases short and J 0 bases short, with 5 bases between. The germline V gene has CDR1 GTSNPN and CDR2 SVGIG (reference sequence). The CDR3 extends over 11 amino acids. Supplemented by reference TRBV30 and TRBJ2-1, the full variable domain reads SQTIHQWPATLVQPVGSPLSLECTVEGTSNPNLYWYRQAAGRGLQLLFYSVGIGQISSEVPQNLSASRPQDRQFILSSKKLLLSDSGFYLCAGRSYNEQFFGPGTRLTVL.

The gene calls are TRBV7-9 and TRBJ1-6; TRBD1 matches 10 bases. The CDR3 is 18 amino acids. After removal of 5 bases from V and 7 bases from J, the junction contained 14 bases not matched to a gene. Germline-derived CDR1 and CDR2 are SEHNR and FQNEAQ (reference sequence). CDR3 sequence (DNA): TGTGCCAGCAGCCCGGGACAGGGGTACATGGTCCGAAATTCACCCCTCCACTTT. It encodes CASSPGQGYMVRNSPLHF.

The chain carries TRBV27 and TRBJ2-7, with TRBD2 matching over 12 bases. Germline values: CDR1 MNHEY, CDR2 SMNVEV (reference sequence). This CDR3 has 14 residues. With V trimmed by 2 bases and J by 5 bases, 1 base remained unmatched. The CDR3 here is CASSLRLAGDEQYF. Written as DNA, the CDR3 is TGTGCCAGCAGTTTACGACTAGCGGGGGACGAGCAGTACTTC.

The chain joins TRBV9 to TRBJ2-7; maybe TRBD2 (6 bases). This CDR3 has 15 amino acids. Germline CDR1 is SGDLS and CDR2 is YYNGEE. Trimming shortened V by 4 bases and J by 2 bases, and 16 bases separated the two germline ends. The CDR3 sequence: CASSLRGTLTYEQYF. The CDR3 nucleotides are TGTGCCAGCAGCCTACGTGGGACTTTGACCTACGAGCAGTACTTC.

The V gene is TRBV9, the J gene TRBJ2-3; D gene unclear. The CDR3 is 15 residues long. Looked up from germline, CDR1 is SGDLS and CDR2 is YYNGEE. V shed 3 bases and J shed 4 bases, with 15 bases lying between them. The DNA of the CDR3 is TGTGCCAGCAGCGACAGTCAGGCAGGTCCAGATACGCAGTATTTT. It codes for CASSDSQAGPDTQYF.

This rearrangement joins TRBV30 to TRBJ1-5; possible D gene TRBD1, 6 bases. The CDR3 runs 13 residues. V was clipped by 3 bases and J by 4 bases, with 10 bases between them. The germline CDR1 and CDR2 sequences are GTSNPN and SVGIG (reference sequence). The CDR3 bases are TGTGCCTGGAGCCCAGGGGCGAATCAGCCCCAGCATTTT. Amino acids: CAWSPGANQPQHF.

The chain uses TRBV4-1 and TRBJ1-1, with TRBD1 matching 7 bases. There are 14 residues in the CDR3. V gave up 4 bases and J gave up 6 bases; unmatched junction bases: 8. Germline lookup yields CDR1 MGHRA and CDR2 YSYEKL. CDR3 coding DNA: TGCGCCAGCAGCCCCCCGGACAGGACTCCTGAAGCTTTCTTT. It is translated as CASSPPDRTPEAFF.

The chain uses TRBV7-9 and TRBJ1-2; 8 bases are a match to TRBD1. The trim removed 5 bases at V and 8 bases at J, leaving 13 bases unmatched. Germline values: CDR1 SEHNR, CDR2 FQNEAQ (reference sequence). The CDR3 is 15 amino acids. The CDR3 sequence is CASSPPIGQGSGYTF. Here the CDR3 DNA reads TGTGCCAGCAGCCCCCCGATCGGACAGGGCTCCGGCTACACCTTC.

The rearrangement joins TRBV14 to TRBJ1-1; D is possibly TRBD1 (5 bases). The germline gives CDR1 SGHDN, CDR2 FVKESK. V shed 1 base and J shed 6 bases, with 12 bases lying between them. The CDR3 has 14 residues. In DNA form, the CDR3 reads TGTGCCAGCAGCCAAGTACAGGCGGGGGCTGAAGCTTTCTTT. Residues: CASSQVQAGAEAFF.

The J gene is TRBJ2-3, the V gene TRBV7-9, with 10 nucleotides matching TRBD1. V was clipped by 5 bases and J by 4 bases; unmatched bases: 12. The CDR3 runs to 17 residues. CDR1 and CDR2 (germline): SEHNR, FQNEAQ (reference sequence). The CDR3 loop reads CASSQAPRTGGADTQYF. The CDR3 DNA reads as TGTGCCAGCAGCCAAGCCCCGAGGACAGGGGGGGCAGATACGCAGTATTTT.

This clone came up once. The chain uses TRBV7-6 and TRBJ2-5; TRBD2 matches at 13 bases. The CDR3 length is 15 residues. Germline V gives CDR1 SGHVS, CDR2 FNYEAQ. The trim removed 5 bases at V and 4 bases at J, leaving 4 bases unmatched. For the CDR3, the DNA is TGTGCCAGCAGCCTAACTAGCGGGGGGGCAGAGACCCAGTACTTC. Residues: CASSLTSGGAETQYF.

The chain combines TRBV6-4 with TRBJ1-1, with D unresolved. The CDR3 sequence is 15 residues long. V was clipped by 2 bases and J by 2 bases, with 12 bases between them. Germline assignment: CDR1 MRHNA and CDR2 SNTAGT. CDR3 protein: CASSDVTGVNTEAFF. The CDR3 DNA reads as TGTGCCAGCAGTGACGTGACCGGGGTTAACACTGAAGCTTTCTTT.

This chain links TRBV18 with TRBJ2-2; possibly TRBD2 for D (5 bases). Germline V gene data show CDR1 as KGHSH and CDR2 as LQKENI. Trimming stripped 4 bases from V and 1 base from J, with 13 bases between. This CDR3 has 16 residues. The CDR3 loop is CASSRFSEGNTGELFF. The CDR3, as DNA: TGTGCCAGCTCACGATTCTCCGAGGGGAACACCGGGGAGCTGTTTTTT.

This clone was seen only once. The chain recombines TRBV5-1 with TRBJ2-5; the match to TRBD1 covers 7 bases. Germline CDR1 and CDR2: SGHRS and YFSETQ. The CDR3 consists of 13 residues. Trimming at V came to 4 bases and at J to 6 bases, leaving 6 bases not matched to a gene. The CDR3 region has the DNA TGCGCCAGCAGCGAGGGGGCAAGCCAGACCCAGTACTTC. Its protein product is CASSEGASQTQYF.

This clone was seen only once. This sequence joins TRBV6-1 and TRBJ2-7; tentative D call: TRBD1 (6 bases). This CDR3 has 13 amino acids. Germline assignment: CDR1 MNHNS and CDR2 SASEGT. V was trimmed by 6 bases and J by 3 bases, leaving 12 bases between them. This CDR3 is CASSRQAYYEQYF. In DNA, the CDR3 is TGTGCCAGCAGCCGACAGGCTTACTACGAGCAGTACTTC.